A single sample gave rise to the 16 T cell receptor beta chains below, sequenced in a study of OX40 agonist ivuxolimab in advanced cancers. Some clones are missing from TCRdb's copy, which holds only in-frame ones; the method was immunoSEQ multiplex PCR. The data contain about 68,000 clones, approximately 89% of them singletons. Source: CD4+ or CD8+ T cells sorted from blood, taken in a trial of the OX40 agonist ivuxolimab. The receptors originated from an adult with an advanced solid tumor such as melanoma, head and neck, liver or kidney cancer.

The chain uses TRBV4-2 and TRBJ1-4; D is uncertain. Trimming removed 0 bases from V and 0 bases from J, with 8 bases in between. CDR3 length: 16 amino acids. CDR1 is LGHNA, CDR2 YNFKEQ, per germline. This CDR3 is CASSQELRTTNEKLFF. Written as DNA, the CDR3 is TGTGCCAGCAGCCAAGAATTACGGACAACTAATGAAAAACTGTTTTTT.

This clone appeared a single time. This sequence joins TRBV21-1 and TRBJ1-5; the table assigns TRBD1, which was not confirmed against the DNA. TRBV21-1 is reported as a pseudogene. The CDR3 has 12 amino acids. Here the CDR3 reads CARRQGGQPQHF. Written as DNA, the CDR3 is TGTGCCAGAAGACAGGGTGGTCAGCCCCAGCATTTT.

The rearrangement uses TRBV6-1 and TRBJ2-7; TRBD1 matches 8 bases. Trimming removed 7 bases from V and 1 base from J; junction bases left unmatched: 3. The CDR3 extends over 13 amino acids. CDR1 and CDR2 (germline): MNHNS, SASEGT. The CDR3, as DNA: TGTGCCAGCATTTGGACAGGGTCCTACGAGCAGTACTTC. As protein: CASIWTGSYEQYF.

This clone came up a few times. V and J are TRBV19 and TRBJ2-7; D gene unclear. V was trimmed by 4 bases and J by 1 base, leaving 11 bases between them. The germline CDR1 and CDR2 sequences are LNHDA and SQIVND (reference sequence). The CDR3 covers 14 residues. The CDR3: CASSKVVHSYEQYF. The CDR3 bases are TGTGCCAGTAGTAAGGTAGTCCATTCCTACGAGCAGTACTTC.

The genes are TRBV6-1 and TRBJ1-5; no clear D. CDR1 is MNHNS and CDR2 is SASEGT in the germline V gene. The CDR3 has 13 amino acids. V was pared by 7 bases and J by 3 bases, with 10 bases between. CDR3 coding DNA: TGTGCCAGCACCACCCGCCTCAATCAGCCCCAGCATTTT. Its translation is CASTTRLNQPQHF.

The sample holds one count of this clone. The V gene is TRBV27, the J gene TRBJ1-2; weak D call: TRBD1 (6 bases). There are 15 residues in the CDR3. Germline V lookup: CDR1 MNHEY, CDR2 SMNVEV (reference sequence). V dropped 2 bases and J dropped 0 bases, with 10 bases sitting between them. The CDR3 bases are TGTGCCAGCAGTTTAACAGGGATAGCTAACTATGGCTACACCTTC. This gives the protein CASSLTGIANYGYTF.

The CDR3 coding sequence is TGTGCCATCAGCTCCGGGACTGATACCTACGAGCAGTACTTC. Amino acids: CAISSGTDTYEQYF. The chain joins TRBV10-3 to TRBJ2-7, with D possibly TRBD2 on 6 matching bases. V lost 6 bases to trimming and J lost 2 bases, with 14 bases between them. Germline CDR1 and CDR2: ENHRY and SYGVKD. This CDR3 has 14 amino acids.

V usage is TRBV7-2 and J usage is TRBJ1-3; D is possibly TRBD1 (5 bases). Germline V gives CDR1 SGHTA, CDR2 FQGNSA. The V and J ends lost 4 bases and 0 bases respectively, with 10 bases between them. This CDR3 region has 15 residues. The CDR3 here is CASSSTVISGNTIYF. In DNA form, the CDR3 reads TGTGCCAGCAGCTCGACAGTGATCTCTGGAAACACCATATATTTT.

CDR3 sequence: CASSKAGREKQFF. CDR3 sequence (DNA): TGTGCCAGCAGCAAAGCAGGGAGGGAGAAGCAGTTCTTC. The chain carries TRBV21-1 and TRBJ2-1; the D call in the table, TRBD2, was not verified against the DNA. TRBV21-1 is labeled a pseudogene. The CDR3 length is 13 residues.

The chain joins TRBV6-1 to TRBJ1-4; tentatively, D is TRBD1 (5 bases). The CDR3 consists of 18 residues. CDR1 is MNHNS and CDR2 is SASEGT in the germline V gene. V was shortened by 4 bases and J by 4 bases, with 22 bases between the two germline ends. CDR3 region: CASSVNSLGGSYNEKLFF. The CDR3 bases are TGTGCCAGCAGTGTTAATTCCCTTGGGGGGTCTTATAATGAAAAACTGTTTTTT.

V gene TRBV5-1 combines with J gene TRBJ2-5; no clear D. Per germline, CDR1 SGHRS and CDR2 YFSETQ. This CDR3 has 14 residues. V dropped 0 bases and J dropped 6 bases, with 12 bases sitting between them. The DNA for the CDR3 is TGCGCCAGCAGCTTGGCTGACGCTGCACAGACCCAGTACTTC. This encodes CASSLADAAQTQYF.

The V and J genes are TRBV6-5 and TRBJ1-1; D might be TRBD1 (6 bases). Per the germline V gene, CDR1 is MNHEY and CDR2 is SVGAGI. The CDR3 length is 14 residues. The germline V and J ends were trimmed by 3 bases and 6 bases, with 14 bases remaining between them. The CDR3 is CASSYQPDRPEAFF. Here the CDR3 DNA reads TGTGCCAGCAGTTATCAACCGGACAGACCTGAAGCTTTCTTT.

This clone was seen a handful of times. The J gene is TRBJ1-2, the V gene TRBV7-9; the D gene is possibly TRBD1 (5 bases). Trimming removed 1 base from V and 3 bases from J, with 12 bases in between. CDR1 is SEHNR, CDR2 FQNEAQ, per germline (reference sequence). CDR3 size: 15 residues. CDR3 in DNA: TGTGCCAGCAGCTTAGTAATAGGGGAGGACTATGGCTACACCTTC. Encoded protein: CASSLVIGEDYGYTF.

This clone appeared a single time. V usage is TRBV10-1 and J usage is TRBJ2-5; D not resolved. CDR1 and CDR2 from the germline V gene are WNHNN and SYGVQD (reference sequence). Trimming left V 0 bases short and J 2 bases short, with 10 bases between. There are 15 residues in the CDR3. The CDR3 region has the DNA TGCGCCAGCAGTGAGTCCCCCCCGGGTCAAGAGACCCAGTACTTC. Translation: CASSESPPGQETQYF.

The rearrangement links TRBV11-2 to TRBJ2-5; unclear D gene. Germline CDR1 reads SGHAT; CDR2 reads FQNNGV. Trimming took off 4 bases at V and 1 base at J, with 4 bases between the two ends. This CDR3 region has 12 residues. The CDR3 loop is CASSSTQETQYF. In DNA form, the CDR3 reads TGTGCCAGCAGCTCGACCCAAGAGACCCAGTACTTC.

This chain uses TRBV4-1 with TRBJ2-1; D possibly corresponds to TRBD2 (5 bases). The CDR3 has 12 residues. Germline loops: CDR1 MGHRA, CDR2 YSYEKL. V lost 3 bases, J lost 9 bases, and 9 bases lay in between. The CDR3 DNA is TGCGCCAGCAGCCAGCCCGGACTTGAGCAGTTCTTC. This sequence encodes CASSQPGLEQFF.